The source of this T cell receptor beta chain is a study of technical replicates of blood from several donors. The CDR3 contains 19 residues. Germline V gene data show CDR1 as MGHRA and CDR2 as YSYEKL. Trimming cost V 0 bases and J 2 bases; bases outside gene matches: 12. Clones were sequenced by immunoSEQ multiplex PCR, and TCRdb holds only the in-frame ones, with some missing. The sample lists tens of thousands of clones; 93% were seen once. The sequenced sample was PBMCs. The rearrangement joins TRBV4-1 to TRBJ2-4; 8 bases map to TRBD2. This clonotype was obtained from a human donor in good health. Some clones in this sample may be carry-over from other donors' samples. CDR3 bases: TGCGCCAGCAGCCAAGAGCCTGCGGACGGGGGGGGCTCCAAAAACATTCAGTACTTC. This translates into CASSQEPADGGGSKNIQYF.